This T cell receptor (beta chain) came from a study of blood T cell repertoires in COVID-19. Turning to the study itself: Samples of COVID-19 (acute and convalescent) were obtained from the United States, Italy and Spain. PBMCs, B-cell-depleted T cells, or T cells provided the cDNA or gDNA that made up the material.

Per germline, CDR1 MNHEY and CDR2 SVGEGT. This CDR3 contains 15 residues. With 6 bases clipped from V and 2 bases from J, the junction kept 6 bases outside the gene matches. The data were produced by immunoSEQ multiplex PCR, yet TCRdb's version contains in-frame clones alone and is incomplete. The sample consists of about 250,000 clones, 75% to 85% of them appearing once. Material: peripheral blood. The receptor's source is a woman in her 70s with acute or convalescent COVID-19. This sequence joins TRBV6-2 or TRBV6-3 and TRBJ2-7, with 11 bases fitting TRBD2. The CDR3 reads CASSRGTSGTYEQYF. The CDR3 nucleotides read TGTGCCAGCAGCCGTGGGACTAGCGGTACCTACGAGCAGTACTTC.